Detailed here is one T cell receptor beta chain. The sample is drawn from a study of blood T cells in healthy people across ages. Each sample had at least 7 million PBMCs isolated. A J-beta primer mix and a sample-barcoded 5' primer were used in a second PCR of about 7 to 12 cycles. TCRdb ran MiXCR on the 5' RACE reads and lists one entry per CDR3 protein. The table lists some 640,000 distinct CDR3 sequences, 45% to 50% of them singletons, with around 32% in the top ten. CDR3 length: 15 residues. Germline V gene data show CDR1 as DFQATT and CDR2 as SNEGSKA (reference sequence). The source of this sequence is a woman aged 55-70 years in good health. The material sequenced was blood. This chain joins TRBV20-1 and TRBJ2-4; 9 nucleotides agree with TRBD2. The J call is uncertain, as TRBJ2-7 better fits the DNA end. The CDR3 loop is CSASGWVAGVYEQYF. The CDR3 region has the DNA TGCAGTGCGTCAGGATGGGTAGCGGGAGTTTACGAGCAGTACTTC.